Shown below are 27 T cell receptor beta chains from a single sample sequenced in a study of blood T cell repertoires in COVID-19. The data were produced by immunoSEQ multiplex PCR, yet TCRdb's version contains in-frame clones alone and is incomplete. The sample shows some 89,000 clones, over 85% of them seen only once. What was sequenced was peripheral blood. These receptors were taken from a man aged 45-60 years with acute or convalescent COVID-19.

As DNA, the CDR3 is TGTGCCAGCACCCAACAGGGAATCACTGAAGCTTTCTTT. This sequence encodes CASTQQGITEAFF. The chain uses TRBV2 and TRBJ1-1, with D maybe TRBD1 (6 bases). From germline, CDR1 is SNHLY and CDR2 FYNNEI. The ends were cut back, 7 bases at V and 4 bases at J, with 13 bases in the middle. The length of the CDR3 is 13 residues.

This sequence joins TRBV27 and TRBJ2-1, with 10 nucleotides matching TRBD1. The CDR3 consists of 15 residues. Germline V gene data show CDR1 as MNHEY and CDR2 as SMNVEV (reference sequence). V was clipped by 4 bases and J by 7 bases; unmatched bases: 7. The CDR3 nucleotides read TGTGCCAGCAGTTCCGGGACAGGGGCGCGGAATGAGCAGTTCTTC. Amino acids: CASSSGTGARNEQFF.

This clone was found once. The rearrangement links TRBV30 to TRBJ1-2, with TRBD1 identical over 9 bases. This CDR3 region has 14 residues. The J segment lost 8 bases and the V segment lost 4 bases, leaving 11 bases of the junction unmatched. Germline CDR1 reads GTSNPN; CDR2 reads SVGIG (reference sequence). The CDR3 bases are TGTGCCTGGACCTTACAGGGGGCGCGGGGAGGCTACACCTTC. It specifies CAWTLQGARGGYTF.

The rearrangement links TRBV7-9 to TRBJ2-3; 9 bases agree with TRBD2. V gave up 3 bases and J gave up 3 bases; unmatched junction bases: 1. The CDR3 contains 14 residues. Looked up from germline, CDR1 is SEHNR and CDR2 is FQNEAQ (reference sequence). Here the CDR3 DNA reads TGTGCCAGCAGCTTGAGCGGGGGGACAGATACGCAGTATTTT. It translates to CASSLSGGTDTQYF.

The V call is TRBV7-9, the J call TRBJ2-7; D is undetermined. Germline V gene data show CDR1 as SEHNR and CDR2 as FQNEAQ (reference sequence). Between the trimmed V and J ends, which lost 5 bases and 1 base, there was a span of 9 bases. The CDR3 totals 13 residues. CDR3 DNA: TGTGCCAGCAGCGGGCTCCAGTCCTACGAGCAGTACTTC. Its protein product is CASSGLQSYEQYF.

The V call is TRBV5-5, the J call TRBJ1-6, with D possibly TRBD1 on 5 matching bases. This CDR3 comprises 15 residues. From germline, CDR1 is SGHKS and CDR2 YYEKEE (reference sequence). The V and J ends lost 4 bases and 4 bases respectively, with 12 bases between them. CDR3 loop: CASSPRQTYNSPLHF. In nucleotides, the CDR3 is TGTGCCAGCAGCCCCCGACAGACGTATAATTCACCCCTCCACTTT.

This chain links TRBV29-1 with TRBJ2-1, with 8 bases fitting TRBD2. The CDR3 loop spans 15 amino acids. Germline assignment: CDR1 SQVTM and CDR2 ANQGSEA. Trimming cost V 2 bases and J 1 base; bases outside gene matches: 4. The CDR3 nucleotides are TGCAGCGTTGAATTCACGGGGGGGTCCTACAATGAGCAGTTCTTC. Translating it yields CSVEFTGGSYNEQFF.

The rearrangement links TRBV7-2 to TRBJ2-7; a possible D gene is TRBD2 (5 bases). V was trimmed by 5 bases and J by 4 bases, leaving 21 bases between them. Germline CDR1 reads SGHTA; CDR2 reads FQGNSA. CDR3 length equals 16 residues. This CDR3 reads CASSPFGSASGYEQYF. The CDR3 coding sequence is TGTGCCAGCAGCCCGTTCGGTAGCGCGTCAGGTTACGAGCAGTACTTC. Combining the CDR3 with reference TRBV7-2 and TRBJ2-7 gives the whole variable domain GAGVSQSPSNKVTEKGKDVELRCDPISGHTALYWYRQSLGQGLEFLIYFQGNSAPDKSGLPSDRFSAERTGGSVSTLTIQRTQQEDSAVYLCASSPFGSASGYEQYFGPGTRLTVT.

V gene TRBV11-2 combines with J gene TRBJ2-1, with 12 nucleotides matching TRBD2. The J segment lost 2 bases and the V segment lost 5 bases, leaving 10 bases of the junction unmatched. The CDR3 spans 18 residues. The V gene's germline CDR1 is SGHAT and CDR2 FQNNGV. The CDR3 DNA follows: TGTGCCAGCAGCCCCGGGACTAGCGGGTCAGGAACCTACAATGAGCAGTTCTTC. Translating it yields CASSPGTSGSGTYNEQFF.

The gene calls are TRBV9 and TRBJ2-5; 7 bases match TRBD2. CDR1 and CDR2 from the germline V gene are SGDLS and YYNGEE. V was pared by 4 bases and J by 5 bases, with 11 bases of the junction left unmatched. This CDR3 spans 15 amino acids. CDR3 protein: CASSSHPRGGETQYF. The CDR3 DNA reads TGTGCCAGCAGCTCCCACCCCCGGGGAGGGGAGACCCAGTACTTC.

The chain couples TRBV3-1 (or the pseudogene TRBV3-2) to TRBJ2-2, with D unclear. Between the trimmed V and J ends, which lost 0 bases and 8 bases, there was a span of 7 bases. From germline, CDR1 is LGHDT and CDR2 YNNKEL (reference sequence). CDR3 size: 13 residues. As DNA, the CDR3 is TGTGCCAGCAGCCAAGATACCCTAGGGGAGCTGTTTTTT. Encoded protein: CASSQDTLGELFF.

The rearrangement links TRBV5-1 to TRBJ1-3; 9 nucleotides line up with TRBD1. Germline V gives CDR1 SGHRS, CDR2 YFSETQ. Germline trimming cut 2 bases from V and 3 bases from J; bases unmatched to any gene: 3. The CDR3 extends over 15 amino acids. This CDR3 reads CASSFGQGYGNTIYF. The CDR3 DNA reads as TGCGCCAGCAGCTTTGGACAGGGGTATGGAAACACCATATATTTT.

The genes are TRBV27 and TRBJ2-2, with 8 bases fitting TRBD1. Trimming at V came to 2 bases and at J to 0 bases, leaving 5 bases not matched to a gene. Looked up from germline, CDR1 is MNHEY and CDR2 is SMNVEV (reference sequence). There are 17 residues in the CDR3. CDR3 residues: CASSLRSGGTNTGELFF. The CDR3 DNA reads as TGTGCCAGCAGTTTACGATCAGGGGGCACGAACACCGGGGAGCTGTTTTTT.

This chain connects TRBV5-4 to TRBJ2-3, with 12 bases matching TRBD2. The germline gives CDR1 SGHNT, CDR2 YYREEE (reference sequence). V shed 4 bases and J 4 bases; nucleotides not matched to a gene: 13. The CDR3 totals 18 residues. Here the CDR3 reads CASSPGTSGSEEPDTQYF. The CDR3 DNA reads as TGTGCCAGCAGCCCCGGGACTAGCGGGTCTGAGGAGCCAGATACGCAGTATTTT.

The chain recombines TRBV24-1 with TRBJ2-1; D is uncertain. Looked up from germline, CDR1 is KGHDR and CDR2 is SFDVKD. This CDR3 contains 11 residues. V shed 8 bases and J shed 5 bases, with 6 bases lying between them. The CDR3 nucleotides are TGTGCCACCACGCGAGACAATGAGCAGTTCTTC. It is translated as CATTRDNEQFF.

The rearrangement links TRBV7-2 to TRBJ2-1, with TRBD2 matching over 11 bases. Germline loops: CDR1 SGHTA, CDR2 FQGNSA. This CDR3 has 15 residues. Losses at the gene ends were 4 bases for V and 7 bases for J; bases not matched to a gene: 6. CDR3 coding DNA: TGTGCCAGCAGCTCCCAGACTAGCGGGGCTAATGAGCAGTTCTTC. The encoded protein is CASSSQTSGANEQFF.

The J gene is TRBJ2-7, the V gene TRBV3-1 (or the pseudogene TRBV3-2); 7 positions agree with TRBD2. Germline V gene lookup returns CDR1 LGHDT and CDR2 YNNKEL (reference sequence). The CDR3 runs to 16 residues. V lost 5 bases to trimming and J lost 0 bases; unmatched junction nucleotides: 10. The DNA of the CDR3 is TGTGCCAGCAGCAGTTCTAGCGGCACCATCTCCTACGAGCAGTACTTC. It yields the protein CASSSSSGTISYEQYF.

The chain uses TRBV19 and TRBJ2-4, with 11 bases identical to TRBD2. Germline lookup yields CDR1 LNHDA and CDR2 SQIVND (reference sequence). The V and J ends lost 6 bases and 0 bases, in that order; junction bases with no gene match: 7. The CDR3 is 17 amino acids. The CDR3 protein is CASRRASGGPAKNIQYF. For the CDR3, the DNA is TGTGCCAGTAGAAGGGCTAGCGGGGGGCCAGCCAAAAACATTCAGTACTTC.

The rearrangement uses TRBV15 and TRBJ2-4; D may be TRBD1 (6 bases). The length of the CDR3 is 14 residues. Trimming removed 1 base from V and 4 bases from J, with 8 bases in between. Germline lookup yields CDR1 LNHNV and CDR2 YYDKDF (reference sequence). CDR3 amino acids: CATSRGQAKNIQYF. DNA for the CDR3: TGTGCCACCAGCAGAGGACAGGCAAAAAACATTCAGTACTTC. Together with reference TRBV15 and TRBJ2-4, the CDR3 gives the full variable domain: DAMVIQNPRYQVTQFGKPVTLSCSQTLNHNVMYWYQQKSSQAPKLLFHYYDKDFNNEADTPDNFQSRRPNTSFCFLDIRSPGLGDTAMYLCATSRGQAKNIQYFGAGTRLSVL.

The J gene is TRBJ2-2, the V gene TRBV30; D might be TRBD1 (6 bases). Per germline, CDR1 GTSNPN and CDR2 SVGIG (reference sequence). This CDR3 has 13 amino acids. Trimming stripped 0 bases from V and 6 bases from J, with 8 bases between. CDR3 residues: CAWSVQGAGELFF. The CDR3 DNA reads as TGTGCCTGGAGTGTACAGGGCGCCGGGGAGCTGTTTTTT.

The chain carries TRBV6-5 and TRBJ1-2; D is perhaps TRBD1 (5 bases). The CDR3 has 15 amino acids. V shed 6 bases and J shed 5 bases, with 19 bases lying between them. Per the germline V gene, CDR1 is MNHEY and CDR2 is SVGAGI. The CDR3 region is CASRNPAGRVYGYTF. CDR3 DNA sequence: TGTGCCAGCAGGAACCCCGCTGGCAGGGTTTATGGCTACACCTTC.

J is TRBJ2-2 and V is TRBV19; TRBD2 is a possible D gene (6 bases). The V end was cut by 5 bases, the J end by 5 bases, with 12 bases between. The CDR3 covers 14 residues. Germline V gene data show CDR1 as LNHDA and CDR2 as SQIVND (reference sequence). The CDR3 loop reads CASSAGISTGELFF. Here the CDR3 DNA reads TGTGCCAGTAGTGCGGGGATTTCGACCGGGGAGCTGTTTTTT.

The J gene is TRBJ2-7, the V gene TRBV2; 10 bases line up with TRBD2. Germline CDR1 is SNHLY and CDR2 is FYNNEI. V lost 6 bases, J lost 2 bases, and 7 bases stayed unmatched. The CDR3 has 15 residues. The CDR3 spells CASRDSGRSTYEQYF. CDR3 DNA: TGTGCCAGCAGGGATAGCGGGAGGTCGACCTACGAGCAGTACTTC.

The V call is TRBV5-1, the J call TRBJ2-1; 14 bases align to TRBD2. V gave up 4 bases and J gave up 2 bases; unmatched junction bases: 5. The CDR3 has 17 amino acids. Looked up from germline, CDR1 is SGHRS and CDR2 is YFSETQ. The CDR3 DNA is TGCGCCAGCAGCCCAGGACTAGCGGGAGGTGCCTACAATGAGCAGTTCTTC. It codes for CASSPGLAGGAYNEQFF.

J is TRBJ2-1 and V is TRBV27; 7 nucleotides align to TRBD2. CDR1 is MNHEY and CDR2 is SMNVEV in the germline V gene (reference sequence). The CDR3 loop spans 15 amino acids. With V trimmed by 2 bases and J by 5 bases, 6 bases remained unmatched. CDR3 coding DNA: TGTGCCAGCAGTTTACTATCTAGCGGCAACAATGAGCAGTTCTTC. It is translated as CASSLLSSGNNEQFF.

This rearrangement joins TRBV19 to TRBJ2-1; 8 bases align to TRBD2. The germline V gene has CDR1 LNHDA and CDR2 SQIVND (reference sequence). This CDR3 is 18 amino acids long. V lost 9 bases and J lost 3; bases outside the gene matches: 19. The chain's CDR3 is CASRKDGIAGTNYNEQFF. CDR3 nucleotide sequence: TGTGCCAGCCGCAAGGATGGTATAGCGGGGACGAACTACAATGAGCAGTTCTTC.

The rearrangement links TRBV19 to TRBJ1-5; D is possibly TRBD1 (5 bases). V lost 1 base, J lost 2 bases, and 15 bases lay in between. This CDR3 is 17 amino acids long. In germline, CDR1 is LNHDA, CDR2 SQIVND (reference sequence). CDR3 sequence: CASSIATAAWGNQPQHF. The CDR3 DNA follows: TGTGCCAGTAGTATAGCGACAGCCGCTTGGGGCAATCAGCCCCAGCATTTT. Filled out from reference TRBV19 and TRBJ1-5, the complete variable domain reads DGGITQSPKYLFRKEGQNVTLSCEQNLNHDAMYWYRQDPGQGLRLIYYSQIVNDFQKGDIAEGYSVSREKKESFPLTVTSAQKNPTAFYLCASSIATAAWGNQPQHFGDGTRLSIL.